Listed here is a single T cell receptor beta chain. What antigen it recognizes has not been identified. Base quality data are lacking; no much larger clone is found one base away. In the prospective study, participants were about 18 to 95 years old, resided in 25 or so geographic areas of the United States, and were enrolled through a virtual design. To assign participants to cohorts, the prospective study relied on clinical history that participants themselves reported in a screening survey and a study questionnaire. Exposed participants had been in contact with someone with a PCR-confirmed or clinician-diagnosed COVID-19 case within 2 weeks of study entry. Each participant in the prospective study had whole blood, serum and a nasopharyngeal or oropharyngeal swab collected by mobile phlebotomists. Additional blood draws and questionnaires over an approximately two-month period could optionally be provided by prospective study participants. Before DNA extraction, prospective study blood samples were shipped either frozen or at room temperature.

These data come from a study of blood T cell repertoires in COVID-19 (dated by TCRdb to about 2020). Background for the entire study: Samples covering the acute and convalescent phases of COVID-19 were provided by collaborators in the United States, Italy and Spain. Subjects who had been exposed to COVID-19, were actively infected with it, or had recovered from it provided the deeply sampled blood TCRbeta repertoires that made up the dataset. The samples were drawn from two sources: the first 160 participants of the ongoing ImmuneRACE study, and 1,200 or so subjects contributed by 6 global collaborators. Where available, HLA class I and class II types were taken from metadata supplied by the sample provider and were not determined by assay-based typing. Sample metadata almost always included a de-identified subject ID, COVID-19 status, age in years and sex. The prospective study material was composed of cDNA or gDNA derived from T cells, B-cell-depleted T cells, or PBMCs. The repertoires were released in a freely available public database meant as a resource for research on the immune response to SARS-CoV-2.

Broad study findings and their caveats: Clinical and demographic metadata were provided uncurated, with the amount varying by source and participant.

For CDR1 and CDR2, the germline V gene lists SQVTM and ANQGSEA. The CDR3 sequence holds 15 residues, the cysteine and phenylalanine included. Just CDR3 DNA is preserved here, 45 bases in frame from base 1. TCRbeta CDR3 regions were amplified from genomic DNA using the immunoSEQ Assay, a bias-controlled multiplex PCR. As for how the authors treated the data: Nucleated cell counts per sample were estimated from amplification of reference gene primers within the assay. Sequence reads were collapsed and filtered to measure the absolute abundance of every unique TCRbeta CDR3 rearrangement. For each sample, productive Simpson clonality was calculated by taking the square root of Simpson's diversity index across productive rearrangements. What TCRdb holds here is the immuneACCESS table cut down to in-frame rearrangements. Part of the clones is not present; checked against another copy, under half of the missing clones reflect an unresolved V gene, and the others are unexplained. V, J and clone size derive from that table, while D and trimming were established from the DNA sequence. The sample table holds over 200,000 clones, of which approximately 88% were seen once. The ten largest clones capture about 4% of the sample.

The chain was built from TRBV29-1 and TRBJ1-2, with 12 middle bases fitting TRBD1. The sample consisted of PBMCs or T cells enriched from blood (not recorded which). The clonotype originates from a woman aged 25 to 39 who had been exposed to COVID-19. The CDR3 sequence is CSAGQGAVRAGGYTF. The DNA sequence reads TGCAGTGCGGGACAGGGGGCTGTCAGGGCGGGAGGCTACACCTTC.